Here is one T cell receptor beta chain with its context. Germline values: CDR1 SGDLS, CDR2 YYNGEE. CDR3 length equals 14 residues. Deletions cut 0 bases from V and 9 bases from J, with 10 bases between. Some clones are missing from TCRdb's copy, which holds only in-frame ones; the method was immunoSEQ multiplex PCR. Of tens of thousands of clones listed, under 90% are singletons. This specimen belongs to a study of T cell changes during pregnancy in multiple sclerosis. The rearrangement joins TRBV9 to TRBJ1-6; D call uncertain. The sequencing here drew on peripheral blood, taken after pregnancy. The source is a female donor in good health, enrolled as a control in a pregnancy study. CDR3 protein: CASSVAMERSPLHF. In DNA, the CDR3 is TGTGCCAGCAGCGTAGCTATGGAGCGTTCACCCCTCCACTTT.